This T cell receptor beta chain was recorded in a study of CD8 T cells in Susac syndrome. Background on the study: When blood was drawn, patients with Susac syndrome were on intravenous immunoglobulin alone, on corticosteroids, or therapy-naive.

An amount of RNA that ranged from roughly 0.45 to 1 ug was reverse transcribed with random hexamers. One entry per CDR3 protein, called by TCRdb with MiXCR from the immunoSEQ multiplex PCR reads. The sample lists roughly 100,000 distinct CDR3 sequences, roughly 94% seen once, with about 0.41% in the top ten. Concerning this clonotype itself: The target antigen is unknown.

In Susac syndrome patients, recently defined diagnostic criteria for definite or probable disease were met. Trimming removed 6 bases from V and 3 bases from J; junction bases left unmatched: 6. The CDR3 contains 14 residues. Germline CDR1 is SGDLS and CDR2 is YYNGEE. General observations from the study: The number of Susac-specific public clones found was approximately 15 in total CD8+ repertoires and several in CD8+ TEMRA repertoires.

The chain combines TRBV9 with TRBJ2-1, with 7 bases matching TRBD1. Sequenced input: CD8+ T cells from PBMCs. This receptor was taken from a human donor with Susac syndrome. The CDR3 is CASNNRQGYNEQFF. CDR3 DNA: TGTGCCAGCAACAATCGACAGGGCTACAATGAGCAGTTCTTC.